This is a list of T cell receptor beta chains from one sample in a study of blood T cell repertoires in COVID-19. TCRdb's copy holds only in-frame clones and misses some; the assay was immunoSEQ multiplex PCR. The sample holds about 250,000 clones, roughly 81% seen once. What was sequenced was peripheral blood. The receptors were sampled from a man over 45 with acute or convalescent COVID-19. The CDR3 runs from the conserved cysteine through the conserved F or W. Fields, in order: CDR3 length, V gene, clone size, D gene, J gene, CDR3 protein. D genes are given only for firm matches. Rows give clone size only sometimes, using once, few, many, or a class for an expanded clone.

len: 15
v_gene: TRBV5-1
abundance: once
d_gene: TRBD1
j_gene: TRBJ2-5
CDR3aa: CASSLGGQGQETQYF

len: 16
v_gene: TRBV27
abundance: once
d_gene: TRBD1
j_gene: TRBJ1-3
CDR3aa: CASSLSVGQGVNTIYF

len: 14
v_gene: TRBV4-2
abundance: -
d_gene: TRBD1
j_gene: TRBJ1-4
CDR3aa: CASSQGTGNEKLFF

len: 16
v_gene: TRBV4-1
abundance: -
d_gene: -
j_gene: TRBJ1-6
CDR3aa: CASSQGGNTYNSPLHF

len: 13
v_gene: TRBV5-1
abundance: few
d_gene: -
j_gene: TRBJ2-7
CDR3aa: CASSLDTTYEQYF

len: 15
v_gene: TRBV4-1
abundance: -
d_gene: TRBD1
j_gene: TRBJ2-7
CDR3aa: CASSQDETGYYEQYF

len: 13
v_gene: TRBV19
abundance: -
d_gene: -
j_gene: TRBJ1-1
CDR3aa: CASKSQGNTEAFF

len: 15
v_gene: TRBV18
abundance: -
d_gene: -
j_gene: TRBJ1-3
CDR3aa: CASSPRDSSGNTIYF

len: 16
v_gene: TRBV7-9
abundance: few
d_gene: TRBD2
j_gene: TRBJ2-3
CDR3aa: CASSSLGGNSADTQYF

len: 14
v_gene: TRBV19
abundance: -
d_gene: -
j_gene: TRBJ2-5
CDR3aa: CASRNDRSQETQYF

len: 15
v_gene: TRBV11-2
abundance: -
d_gene: TRBD2
j_gene: TRBJ2-7
CDR3aa: CASSLGAGIAYEQYF

len: 18
v_gene: TRBV7-9
abundance: -
d_gene: -
j_gene: TRBJ2-4
CDR3aa: CASSRQAATLGTKNIQYF

len: 17
v_gene: TRBV5-5
abundance: -
d_gene: -
j_gene: TRBJ2-6
CDR3aa: CASSDYRVRSGANVLTF

len: 15
v_gene: TRBV14
abundance: -
d_gene: TRBD1
j_gene: TRBJ2-4
CDR3aa: CASSQDEGAQGIQYF

len: 16
v_gene: TRBV2
abundance: -
d_gene: -
j_gene: TRBJ1-5
CDR3aa: CASSRQGGSSNQPQHF

len: 16
v_gene: TRBV4-2
abundance: few
d_gene: -
j_gene: TRBJ1-4
CDR3aa: CASSQDHPATNEKLFF

len: 13
v_gene: TRBV5-1
abundance: once
d_gene: -
j_gene: TRBJ1-1
CDR3aa: CASTGQLNTEAFF

len: 13
v_gene: TRBV2
abundance: -
d_gene: -
j_gene: TRBJ1-5
CDR3aa: CASNFNSNQPQHF

len: 15
v_gene: TRBV2
abundance: -
d_gene: TRBD1
j_gene: TRBJ1-4
CDR3aa: CASSPGGTTNEKLFF

len: 16
v_gene: TRBV5-4
abundance: -
d_gene: TRBD1
j_gene: TRBJ1-3
CDR3aa: CASSLTGDIAGNTIYF

len: 15
v_gene: TRBV6-5
abundance: -
d_gene: -
j_gene: TRBJ1-3
CDR3aa: CASRLTQTGGNTIYF

len: 16
v_gene: TRBV12-5
abundance: -
d_gene: -
j_gene: TRBJ1-1
CDR3aa: CASGAISGVMNTEAFF

len: 13
v_gene: TRBV28
abundance: -
d_gene: -
j_gene: TRBJ2-7
CDR3aa: CASNPVGGYEQYF

len: 16
v_gene: TRBV5-1
abundance: -
d_gene: TRBD2
j_gene: TRBJ2-1
CDR3aa: CASSGGSGSTYNEQFF

len: 16
v_gene: TRBV27
abundance: -
d_gene: -
j_gene: TRBJ1-2
CDR3aa: CATHPGKVLRHYGYTF

len: 14
v_gene: TRBV15
abundance: -
d_gene: TRBD1
j_gene: TRBJ1-1
CDR3aa: CATSRTGGETEAFF